These T cell receptor beta chains were read from a single sample in a study of blood T cell repertoires in COVID-19. Assay: immunoSEQ multiplex PCR; the TCRdb copy retains only in-frame clones and omits some. The repertoire includes roughly 21,000 clones, more than 80% of them detected once, and around 12% sits in the top ten. The sample was peripheral blood. The receptors were sampled from a woman of 80 years or more with active or convalescent COVID-19. Both conserved end residues are part of each CDR3.

v_call cdr3_aa
TRBV18 CASSPAYNYGYTF
TRBV9 CASSPETTGWYGYTF
TRBV7-6 CASSPERFSPLHF
TRBV19 CARAGTASYEQYF
TRBV28 CASSVDRVRHNEQFF
TRBV5-1 CASSPGQGGTQYF
TRBV18 CASSPGQGGLWLAEAFF
TRBV18 CASSPADRGRITGELFF
TRBV9 CASSVVGFGGSDGYTF
TRBV6-6 CASRVSGSLSYEQYF
TRBV5-1 CASSLAGGGGTEAFF
TRBV6-5 CASRVGQDSAGYTF
TRBV24-1 CATSDPNRGYNEQFF
TRBV19 CASSTGVVGLGSTDTQYF
TRBV4-3 CASSQAQRGNNEQFF
TRBV5-8 CASSSPVGQGVEPQHF
TRBV27 CASSLSGRSSSGNTIYF
TRBV10-3 CAISPSTGGYGYTF
TRBV19 CASSPTRRVVSNQPQHF
TRBV30 CACVSSGGSTDTQYF
TRBV28 CASSSAQGFTGANVLTF
TRBV7-9 CASSWGRGPNQPQHF
TRBV5-6 CASQDRSSYNSPLHF
TRBV29-1 CSVEDPAVQMNTEAFF
TRBV18 CASSPTTGEETQYF
TRBV5-1 CASSFLQGGTAGELFF
TRBV9 CASSTGTGLSYEQYF
TRBV7-2 CASWEGNMYF
TRBV19 CASGSGRNEQFF
TRBV29-1 CSVLSGVNTEAFF
TRBV11-2 CASSLDRGQGANTEAFF
TRBV7-9 CASSLTAYEQYF
TRBV11-3 CASSFSGQENTEAFF
TRBV6-5 CASSYSPGNTEAFF
TRBV6-5 CASSLGQVSNYGYTF
TRBV4-2 CASSPASGGAYEQYF
TRBV19 CASTDRRWTEAFF
TRBV7-2 CASSLGASGGKGNEQFF
TRBV12-3/TRBV12-4 CASSQDRDGYTF
TRBV7-6 CASSYRDRTTDTQYF
TRBV5-1 CGQGGHNEQFF
TRBV5-4 CASSFTQQGATEAFF
TRBV7-2 CASRPPIWTRGPGELFF
TRBV7-9 CASSSKDLTSREQYF
TRBV5-1 CASSSLAGSNTEAFF
TRBV27 CASSLFAGPYEQYF
TRBV10-1 CASSESPEQGPNSPLHF
TRBV9 CASSVGLAGVVETQYF
TRBV6-6 CASSYSLQGLATEAFF
TRBV4-2 CASSQEGLASYEQYF
TRBV6-1 CASSERRTAHGYTF
TRBV7-8 CASSLVSGYNEQFF
TRBV19 CASSISFRQGASQPQHF
TRBV6-1 CASSERLAGGDGAYNEQFF
TRBV7-8 CASRQGTYEQYF